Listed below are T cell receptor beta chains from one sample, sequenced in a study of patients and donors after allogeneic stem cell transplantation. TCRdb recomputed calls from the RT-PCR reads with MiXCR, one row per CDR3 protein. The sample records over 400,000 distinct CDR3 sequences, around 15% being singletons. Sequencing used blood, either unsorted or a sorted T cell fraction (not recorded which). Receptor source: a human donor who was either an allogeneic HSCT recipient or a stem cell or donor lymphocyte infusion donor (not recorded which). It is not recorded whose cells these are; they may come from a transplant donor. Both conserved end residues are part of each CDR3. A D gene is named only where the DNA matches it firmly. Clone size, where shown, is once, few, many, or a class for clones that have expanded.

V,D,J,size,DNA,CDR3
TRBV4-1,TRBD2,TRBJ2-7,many,TGCGCCAGCAGCCAAACTAGCGGGGGCTACGAGCAGTACTTC,CASSQTSGGYEQYF
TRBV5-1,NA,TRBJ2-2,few,TGCGCCAGCAGCTTGGACAGTCCGAACACCGGGGAGCTGTTTTTT,CASSLDSPNTGELFF
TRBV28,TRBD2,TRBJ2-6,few,TGTGCCAGCAGCAGGCGGGGGTTTGGGGCCAACGTCCTGACTTTC,CASSRRGFGANVLTF
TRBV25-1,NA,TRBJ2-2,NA,TGTGCCAGCAGTGAACTCGAGGGTGCCGGGGAGCTGTTTTTT,CASSELEGAGELFF
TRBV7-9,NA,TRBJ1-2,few,TGTGCCAGCAGCCTCTCCCGACCATATGGCTACACCTTC,CASSLSRPYGYTF
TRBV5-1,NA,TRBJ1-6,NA,TGCGCCAGCAGCGCCCGGGACGGATATTCACCCCTCCACTTT,CASSARDGYSPLHF
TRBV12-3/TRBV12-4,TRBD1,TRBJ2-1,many,TGTGCCAGCAGTCAGGGGGACACCGAAGCCGATGAGCAGTTCTTC,CASSQGDTEADEQFF
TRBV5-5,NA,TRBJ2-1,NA,TGTGCCAGCAGCTTTACAGGGAGCTCCTACAATGAGCAGTTCTTC,CASSFTGSSYNEQFF
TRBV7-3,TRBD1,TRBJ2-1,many,TGTGCCAGCAGCCCAGGGACAGGGGTCAACAATGAGCAGTTCTTC,CASSPGTGVNNEQFF
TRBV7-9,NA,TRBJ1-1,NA,TGTGCCAGCAGCCAATGGACGAACACTGAAGCTTTCTTT,CASSQWTNTEAFF
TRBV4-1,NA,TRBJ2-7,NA,TGCGCCAGCAGCCAAGATACGGCCTCCTACGAGCAGTACTTC,CASSQDTASYEQYF
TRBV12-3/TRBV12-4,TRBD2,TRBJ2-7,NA,TGTGCCAGCAGTGGGGGCCGGGAGGGGCTTTTAACCTACGAGCAGTACTTC,CASSGGREGLLTYEQYF
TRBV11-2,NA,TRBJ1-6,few,TGTGCCAGCACCCTCATTTCCGGGGGATCCTTCCACTTT,CASTLISGGSFHF
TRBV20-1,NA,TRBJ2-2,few,TGCAGTGCTATTGTGTGGGGCGGGGAGCTGTTTTTT,CSAIVWGGELFF
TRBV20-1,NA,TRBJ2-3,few,TGCAGTGTATCCCCGGGACGCACAGATACGCAGTATTTT,CSVSPGRTDTQYF
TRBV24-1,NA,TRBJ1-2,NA,TGTGCCACCAGTGATGGGGCTGGGGGGGTTGGCTATGGCTACACCTTC,CATSDGAGGVGYGYTF
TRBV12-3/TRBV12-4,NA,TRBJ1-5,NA,TGTGCCAGCACTACGGGAAGACAGGCGAATCAGCCCCAGCATTTT,CASTTGRQANQPQHF
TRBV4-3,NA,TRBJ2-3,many,TGCGCCAGCAGCCAAGAAAGAACGGATACAGATACGCAGTATTTT,CASSQERTDTDTQYF
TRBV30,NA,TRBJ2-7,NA,TGTGCCTGGAGTGTACAGAGGACGGTTTCGGGGGAGCAGTACTTC,CAWSVQRTVSGEQYF
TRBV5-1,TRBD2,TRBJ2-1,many,TGCGCCAGCAGCTTGGCTAGCGGGAGCCCCTTAAATGAGCAGTTCTTC,CASSLASGSPLNEQFF
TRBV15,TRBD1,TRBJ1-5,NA,TGTGCCACCAGCAGAGATAAGGGGGACAGTCGGAATCAGCCCCAGCATTTT,CATSRDKGDSRNQPQHF
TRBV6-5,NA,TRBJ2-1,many,TGTGCCAGCAGTTCGCATCGGAATGAGCAGTTCTTC,CASSSHRNEQFF
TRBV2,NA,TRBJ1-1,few,TGTGCCAGCAGGGGATCCCCGAACACTGAAGCTTTCTTT,CASRGSPNTEAFF
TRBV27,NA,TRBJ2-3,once,TGTGCCAGCAGTTTAGTTGGGGGCTGGACAGATACGCAGTATTTT,CASSLVGGWTDTQYF
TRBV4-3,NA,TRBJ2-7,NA,TGCGCCAGCAGCCAAGAGTCCGGCGCGCGGACAACTTACGAGCAGTACTTC,CASSQESGARTTYEQYF
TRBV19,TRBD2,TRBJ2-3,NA,TGTGCCAGTAGTTCGAAGCGGGAGCGGTTCACAGATACGCAGTATTTT,CASSSKRERFTDTQYF
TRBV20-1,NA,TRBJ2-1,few,TGCAGTGCTAGAGATATTAGCGGCCCTTACAATGAGCAGTTCTTC,CSARDISGPYNEQFF
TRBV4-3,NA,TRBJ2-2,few,TGCGCCAGCAGCCCGGGGTTTAGTTGGGAGGAGGGAGACGACACCGGGGAGCTGTTTTTT,CASSPGFSWEEGDDTGELFF
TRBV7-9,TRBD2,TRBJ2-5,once,TGTGCCTGCAGCTTCGGCGGACTAGTTGAGACCCAGTACTTC,CACSFGGLVETQYF
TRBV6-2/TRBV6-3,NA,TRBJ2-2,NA,TGTGCCAGCAGTGCAACCTTACCAACGAACACCGGGGAGCTGTTTTTT,CASSATLPTNTGELFF
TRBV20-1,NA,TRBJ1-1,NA,TGCAGTGCTAGAGTAATAAATCCAGCCCTCTCCTTGACTGAAGCTTTCTTT,CSARVINPALSLTEAFF
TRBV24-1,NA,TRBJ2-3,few,TGTGCCACCAGTGATCTGGGACGGCGGGGCACAGATACGCAGTATTTT,CATSDLGRRGTDTQYF
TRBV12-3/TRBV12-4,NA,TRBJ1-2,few,TGTGCCAGCAGTTTTGCAGGGCACGGCTATGGCTACACCTTC,CASSFAGHGYGYTF
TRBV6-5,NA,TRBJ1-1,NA,TGTGCCAGCTCCAGGCCGGGACTCGAAGCTTTCTTT,CASSRPGLEAFF